This T cell receptor beta chain was identified during a study of radiotherapy plus CTLA-4 blockade in lung cancer. About the study: Objective responses arose in approximately 19% of patients, and 25% to 35% experienced disease control.

TCRdb's table, derived via immunoSEQ multiplex PCR, lists solely in-frame clones and lacks some. The table includes tens of thousands of clones, approximately 70% detected once. Overall study results and limits: Together with interferon-beta, which increased in serum after radiation, early dynamic changes in blood T cell clones were reportedly the best predictors of response. Blood-borne expansion of tumor-derived TCR clones followed radiotherapy plus ipilimumab.

Details on this clone: What it recognizes is unknown.

It was focal radiation plus CTLA-4 blockade with ipilimumab that patients with chemo-refractory metastatic non-small-cell lung cancer received. The TCR sequence derives from a human donor with non-small cell lung cancer whose response to radiotherapy plus ipilimumab could not be evaluated. The starting material was peripheral blood, obtained from a patient treated with radiotherapy plus ipilimumab.

The CDR3 sequence: CASSQGEADYGYTF. The DNA for the CDR3 is TGCGCCAGCAGTCAGGGGGAAGCTGACTATGGCTACACCTTC. This chain joins TRBV5-1 and TRBJ1-2; the match to TRBD1 covers 7 bases. The ends lost 5 bases at V and 3 bases at J; junction bases unmatched: 7. CDR1 and CDR2 (germline): SGHRS, YFSETQ. This CDR3 contains 14 residues.